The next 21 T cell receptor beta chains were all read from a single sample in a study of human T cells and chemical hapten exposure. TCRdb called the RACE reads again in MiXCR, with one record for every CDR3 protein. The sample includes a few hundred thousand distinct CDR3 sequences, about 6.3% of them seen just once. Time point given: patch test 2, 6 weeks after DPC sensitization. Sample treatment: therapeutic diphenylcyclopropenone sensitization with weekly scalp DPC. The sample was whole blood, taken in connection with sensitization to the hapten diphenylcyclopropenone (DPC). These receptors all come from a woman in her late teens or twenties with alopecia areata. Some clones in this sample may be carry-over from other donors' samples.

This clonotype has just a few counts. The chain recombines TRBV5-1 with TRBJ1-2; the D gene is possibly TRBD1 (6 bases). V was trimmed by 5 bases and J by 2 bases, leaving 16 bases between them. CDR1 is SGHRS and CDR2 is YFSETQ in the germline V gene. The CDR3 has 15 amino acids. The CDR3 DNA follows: TGCGCCAGCAGTTTTCGGCCAGGGGAGAACTATGGCTACACCTTC. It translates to CASSFRPGENYGYTF. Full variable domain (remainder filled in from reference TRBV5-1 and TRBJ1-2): KAGVTQTPRYLIKTRGQQVTLSCSPISGHRSVSWYQQTPGQGLQFLFEYFSETQRNKGNFPGRFSGRQFSNSRSEMNVSTLELGDSALYLCASSFRPGENYGYTFGSGTRLTVV.

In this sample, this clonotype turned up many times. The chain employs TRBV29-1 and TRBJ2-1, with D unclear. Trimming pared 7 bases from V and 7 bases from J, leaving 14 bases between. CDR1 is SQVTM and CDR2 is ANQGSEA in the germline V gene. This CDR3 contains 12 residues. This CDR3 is CSASGTINEQFF. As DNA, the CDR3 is TGCAGCGCGTCCGGCACCATTAATGAGCAGTTCTTC.

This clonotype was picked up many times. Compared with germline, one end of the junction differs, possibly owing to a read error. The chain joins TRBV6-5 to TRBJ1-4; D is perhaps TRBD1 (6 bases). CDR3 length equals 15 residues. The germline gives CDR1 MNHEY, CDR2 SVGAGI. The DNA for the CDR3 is TGTGCCAGCAGTTACGGGGGACAAACTAACGAAAAACTGTTTTTT. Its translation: CASSYGGQTNEKLFF.

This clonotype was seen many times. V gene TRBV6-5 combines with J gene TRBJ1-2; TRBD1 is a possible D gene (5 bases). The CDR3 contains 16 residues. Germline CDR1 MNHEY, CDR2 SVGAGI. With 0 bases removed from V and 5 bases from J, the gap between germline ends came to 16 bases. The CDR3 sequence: CASSYSRSGTTYGYTF. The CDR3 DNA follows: TGTGCCAGCAGTTACTCCCGTTCGGGGACGACTTATGGCTACACCTTC.

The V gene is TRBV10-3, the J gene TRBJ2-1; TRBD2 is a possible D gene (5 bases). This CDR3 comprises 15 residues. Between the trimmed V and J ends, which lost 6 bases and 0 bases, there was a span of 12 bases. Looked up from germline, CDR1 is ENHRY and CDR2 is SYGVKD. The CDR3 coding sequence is TGTGCCATCAGGGAAAGCGGAAGCTCCTACAATGAGCAGTTCTTC. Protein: CAIRESGSSYNEQFF.

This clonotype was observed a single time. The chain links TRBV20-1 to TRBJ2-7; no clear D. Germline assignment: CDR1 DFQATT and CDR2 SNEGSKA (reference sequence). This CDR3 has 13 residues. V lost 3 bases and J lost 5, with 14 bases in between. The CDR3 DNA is TGCAGTGCTAGCATGCACCTTCGGGACGAGCAGTACTTC. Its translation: CSASMHLRDEQYF.

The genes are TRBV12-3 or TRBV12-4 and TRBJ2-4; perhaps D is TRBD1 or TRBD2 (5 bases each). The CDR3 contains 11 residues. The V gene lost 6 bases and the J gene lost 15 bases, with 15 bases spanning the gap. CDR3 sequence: CASSRALTRYF. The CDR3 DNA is TGTGCCAGCAGCAGGGCCCTCACTAGGTACTTC.

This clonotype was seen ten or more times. Here the CDR3 reads CASSRGYTVTLNTEAFF. CDR3 nucleotides: TGTGCCAGCAGTCGTGGATACACAGTAACCCTGAACACTGAAGCTTTCTTT. The chain employs TRBV28 and TRBJ1-1; D gene ambiguous. Germline V gene lookup returns CDR1 MDHEN and CDR2 SYDVKM. Trimming took 5 bases from V and 0 from J, leaving 19 bases between them. The CDR3 extends over 17 amino acids.

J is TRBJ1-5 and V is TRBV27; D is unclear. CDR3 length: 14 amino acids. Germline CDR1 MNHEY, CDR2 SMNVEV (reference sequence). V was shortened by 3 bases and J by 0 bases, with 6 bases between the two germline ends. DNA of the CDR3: TGTGCCAGCAGTTTTGGGGTTAGCAATCAGCCCCAGCATTTT. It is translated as CASSFGVSNQPQHF.

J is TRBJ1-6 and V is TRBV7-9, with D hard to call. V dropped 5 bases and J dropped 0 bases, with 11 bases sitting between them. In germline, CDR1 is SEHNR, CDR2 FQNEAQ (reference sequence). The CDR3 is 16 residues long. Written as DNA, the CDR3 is TGTGCCAGCAGCATCCTAGGAGTCTCCTATAATTCACCCCTCCACTTT. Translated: CASSILGVSYNSPLHF.

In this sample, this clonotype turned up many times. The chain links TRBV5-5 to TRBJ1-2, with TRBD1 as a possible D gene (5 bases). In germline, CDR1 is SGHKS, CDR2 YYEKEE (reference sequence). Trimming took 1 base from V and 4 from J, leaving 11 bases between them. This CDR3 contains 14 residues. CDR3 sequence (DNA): TGTGCCAGCAGCTTGTGGTCCGGGACCTATGGCTACACCTTC. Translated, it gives CASSLWSGTYGYTF.

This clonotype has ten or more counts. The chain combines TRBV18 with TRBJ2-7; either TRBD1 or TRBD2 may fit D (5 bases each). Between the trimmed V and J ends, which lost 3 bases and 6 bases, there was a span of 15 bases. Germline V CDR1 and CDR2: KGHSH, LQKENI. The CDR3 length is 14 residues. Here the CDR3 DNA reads TGTGCCAGCTCACCGGGGACCCCGACGGGCGAGCAGTACTTC. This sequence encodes CASSPGTPTGEQYF.

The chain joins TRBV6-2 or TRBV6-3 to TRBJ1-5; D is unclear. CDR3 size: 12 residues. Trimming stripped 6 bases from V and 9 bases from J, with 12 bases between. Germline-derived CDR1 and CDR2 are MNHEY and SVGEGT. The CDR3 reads CASRTFLRPQHF. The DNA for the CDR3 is TGTGCCAGCAGGACGTTCCTACGGCCCCAGCATTTT.

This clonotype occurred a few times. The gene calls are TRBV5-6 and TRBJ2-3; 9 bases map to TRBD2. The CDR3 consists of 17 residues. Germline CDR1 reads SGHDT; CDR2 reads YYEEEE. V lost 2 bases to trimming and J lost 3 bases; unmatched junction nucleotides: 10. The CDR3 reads CASSFRLAGIFTDTQYF. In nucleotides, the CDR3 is TGTGCCAGCAGCTTTCGGCTAGCGGGGATTTTTACAGATACGCAGTATTTT.

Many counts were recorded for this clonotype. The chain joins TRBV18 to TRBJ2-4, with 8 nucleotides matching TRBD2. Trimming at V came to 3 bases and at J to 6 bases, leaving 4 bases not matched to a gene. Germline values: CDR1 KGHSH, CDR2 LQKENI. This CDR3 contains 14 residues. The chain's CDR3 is CASSPAGGLNIQYF. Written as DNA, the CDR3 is TGTGCCAGCTCACCGGCGGGGGGCCTAAACATTCAGTACTTC.

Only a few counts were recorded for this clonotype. The CDR3 sequence: CSAVSRGPFNEQFF. The CDR3 region has the DNA TGCAGTGCCGTAAGCCGGGGGCCCTTCAATGAGCAGTTCTTC. The chain employs TRBV20-1 and TRBJ2-1, with D perhaps assigned TRBD1 or TRBD2 (6 bases each). Germline loops: CDR1 DFQATT, CDR2 SNEGSKA (reference sequence). The CDR3 contains 14 residues. V was pared by 6 bases and J by 6 bases, with 18 bases between.

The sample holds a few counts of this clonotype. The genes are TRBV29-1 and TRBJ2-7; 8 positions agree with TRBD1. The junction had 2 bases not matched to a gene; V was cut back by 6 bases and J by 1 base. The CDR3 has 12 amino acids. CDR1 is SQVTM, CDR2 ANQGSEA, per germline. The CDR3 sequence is CSVGQASYEQYF. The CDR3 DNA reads TGCAGCGTGGGACAGGCGTCCTACGAGCAGTACTTC.

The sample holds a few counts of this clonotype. The CDR3 spells CATSRDVSIRGLSTDTQYF. DNA of the CDR3: TGTGCCACCAGCAGAGATGTTTCAATTAGAGGGCTGAGCACAGATACGCAGTATTTT. V usage is TRBV15 and J usage is TRBJ2-3; D is perhaps TRBD2 (5 bases). CDR1 is LNHNV and CDR2 is YYDKDF in the germline V gene (reference sequence). This CDR3 is built from 19 residues. The germline V and J ends were trimmed by 0 bases and 0 bases, with 19 bases remaining between them.

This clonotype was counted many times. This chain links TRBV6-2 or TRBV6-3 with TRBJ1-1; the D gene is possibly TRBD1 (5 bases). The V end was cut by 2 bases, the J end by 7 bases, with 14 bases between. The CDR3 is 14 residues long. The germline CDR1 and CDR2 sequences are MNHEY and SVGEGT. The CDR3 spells CASSYVGPPYEAFF. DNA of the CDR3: TGTGCCAGCAGTTACGTGGGGCCGCCCTATGAAGCTTTCTTT.

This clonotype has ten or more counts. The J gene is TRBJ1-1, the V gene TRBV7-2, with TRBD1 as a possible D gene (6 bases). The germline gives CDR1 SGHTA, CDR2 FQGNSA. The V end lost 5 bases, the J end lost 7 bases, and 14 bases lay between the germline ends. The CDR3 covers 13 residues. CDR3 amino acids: CASSRRGADEAFF. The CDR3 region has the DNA TGTGCCAGCAGCCGCCGGGGGGCGGATGAAGCTTTCTTT. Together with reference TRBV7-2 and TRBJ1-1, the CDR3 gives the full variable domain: GAGVSQSPSNKVTEKGKDVELRCDPISGHTALYWYRQSLGQGLEFLIYFQGNSAPDKSGLPSDRFSAERTGGSVSTLTIQRTQQEDSAVYLCASSRRGADEAFFGQGTRLTVV.

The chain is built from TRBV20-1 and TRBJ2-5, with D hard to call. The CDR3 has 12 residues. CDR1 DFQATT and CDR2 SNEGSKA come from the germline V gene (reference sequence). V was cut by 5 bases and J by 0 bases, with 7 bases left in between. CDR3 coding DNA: TGCAGTGCTCCAGCGTACCAAGAGACCCAGTACTTC. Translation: CSAPAYQETQYF.